Presented here are 19 T cell receptor beta chains from one specimen sequenced in a study of blood T cell repertoires in COVID-19. Profiling relied on immunoSEQ multiplex PCR, and the TCRdb table lists in-frame clones only, not all of them. The sample consists of about 170,000 clones, around 80% of them appearing once. Specimen: peripheral blood. The receptors were sampled from a woman between 65 and 79 years old with COVID-19, enrolled during active disease.

Ten or more counts support this clone. Other DNA variants within this sample encode the same CDR3. The chain uses TRBV12-3 or TRBV12-4 and TRBJ2-5; 7 bases align to TRBD2. V was clipped by 5 bases and J by 5 bases; unmatched bases: 5. The CDR3 is made up of 13 amino acids. CDR3 protein: CASSRLAGETQYF. CDR3 nucleotides: TGTGCCAGCAGTAGACTAGCAGGGGAGACCCAGTACTTC.

V and J are TRBV14 and TRBJ2-1; perhaps TRBD1 as D (5 bases). The CDR3 contains 15 residues. Germline CDR1 reads SGHDN; CDR2 reads FVKESK. The ends were cut back, 5 bases at V and 7 bases at J, with 18 bases in the middle. This CDR3 is CASSVGAPRQNEQFF. CDR3 sequence (DNA): TGTGCCAGCAGCGTAGGGGCTCCAAGGCAAAATGAGCAGTTCTTC.

The V gene is TRBV5-6, the J gene TRBJ2-2, with 12 bases lining up with TRBD2. The CDR3 totals 18 residues. V was clipped by 4 bases and J by 6 bases; unmatched bases: 13. The germline V gene has CDR1 SGHDT and CDR2 YYEEEE. CDR3 sequence reads: CASSVPRWTSGVSGELFF. The DNA of the CDR3 is TGTGCCAGCAGCGTCCCGAGATGGACTAGCGGGGTTTCCGGGGAGCTGTTTTTT.

V is TRBV9 and J is TRBJ2-2, with TRBD2 matching 10 bases. The CDR3 loop spans 14 amino acids. Germline V gene lookup returns CDR1 SGDLS and CDR2 YYNGEE. J gave up 9 bases and V 5 bases, and 7 bases lay outside the gene matches. This CDR3 reads CASSSLAGERELFF. In DNA, the CDR3 is TGTGCCAGCAGTTCTCTAGCGGGAGAACGGGAGCTGTTTTTT.

Only a few counts were recorded for this clone. The V gene is TRBV7-3, the J gene TRBJ1-1; a weak D match, TRBD1 (6 bases). Trimming removed 5 bases at V and 0 bases at J, with 7 bases between. The CDR3 covers 13 residues. Looked up from germline, CDR1 is SGHTA and CDR2 is FQGTGA. The CDR3 here is CASSRDMNTEAFF. CDR3 sequence (DNA): TGTGCCAGCAGCCGGGACATGAACACTGAAGCTTTCTTT.

This clone was counted a single time. This chain uses TRBV7-2 with TRBJ1-2; D is perhaps TRBD1 (5 bases). The CDR3 has 14 residues. The V and J ends lost 5 bases and 8 bases respectively, with 18 bases between them. Germline-derived CDR1 and CDR2 are SGHTA and FQGNSA. This chain's CDR3 is CASSPSGRAHGYTF. The CDR3 DNA sequence: TGTGCCAGCAGCCCCTCGGGCAGGGCACACGGCTACACCTTC.

This clone has just one count. The chain is built from TRBV19 and TRBJ1-5; a possible D gene is TRBD1 (5 bases). Germline CDR1 LNHDA, CDR2 SQIVND (reference sequence). This CDR3 spans 12 amino acids. V was shortened by 8 bases and J by 1 base, with 6 bases between the two germline ends. The CDR3, as DNA: TGTGCCAGTCGACAGAGCAATCAGCCCCAGCATTTT. This encodes CASRQSNQPQHF.

The chain combines TRBV10-1 with TRBJ1-5; possible D gene TRBD1, 6 bases. The CDR3 loop spans 14 amino acids. The germline CDR1 and CDR2 sequences are WNHNN and SYGVQD (reference sequence). Between the trimmed V and J ends, which lost 6 bases and 4 bases, there was a span of 13 bases. The CDR3 DNA sequence: TGCGCCAGCAGGGGACATGAGGGGAATCAGCCCCAGCATTTT. It specifies CASRGHEGNQPQHF.

The chain is built from TRBV12-2 and TRBJ2-1; the table calls TRBD2, which could not be checked here. TRBV12-2 is designated a pseudogene. The CDR3 is 18 amino acids. This CDR3 reads CASPGGRLAGRKYNEQFF. The CDR3 DNA reads TGTGCAAGTCCCGGAGGGAGGCTGGCGGGGCGTAAATACAATGAGCAGTTCTTC.

This clone was seen just once. The chain has TRBV20-1 and TRBJ2-1; tentative D call: TRBD1 (5 bases). Per germline, CDR1 DFQATT and CDR2 SNEGSKA (reference sequence). Deletions cut 3 bases from V and 0 bases from J, with 12 bases between. The CDR3 runs to 15 residues. Written as DNA, the CDR3 is TGCAGTGCTAGTGGGGCTGGTAGCTCCTACAATGAGCAGTTCTTC. This gives the protein CSASGAGSSYNEQFF.

This sequence joins TRBV19 and TRBJ2-7, with D unclear. Germline CDR1 reads LNHDA; CDR2 reads SQIVND (reference sequence). This CDR3 is built from 16 residues. V lost 5 bases and J 2 bases, leaving 19 bases between the germline ends. The CDR3 here is CASSRKGGTPTYEQYF. The CDR3, as DNA: TGTGCCAGTAGTCGGAAAGGCGGTACCCCTACCTACGAGCAGTACTTC. Using reference TRBV19 and TRBJ2-7 for the parts outside the CDR3, the full variable domain is DGGITQSPKYLFRKEGQNVTLSCEQNLNHDAMYWYRQDPGQGLRLIYYSQIVNDFQKGDIAEGYSVSREKKESFPLTVTSAQKNPTAFYLCASSRKGGTPTYEQYFGPGTRLTVT.

The chain is built from TRBV5-1 and TRBJ2-4; D is ambiguous. The CDR3 extends over 11 amino acids. V was pared by 1 base and J by 6 bases, with 2 bases between. Germline V CDR1 and CDR2: SGHRS, YFSETQ. The CDR3 region is CASSLLNIQYF. CDR3 nucleotide sequence: TGCGCCAGCAGCTTGCTAAACATTCAGTACTTC.

The gene calls are TRBV6-5 and TRBJ2-2; D gene unclear. The CDR3 consists of 14 residues. Trimming removed 11 bases from V and 4 bases from J, with 17 bases in between. CDR1 is MNHEY and CDR2 is SVGAGI in the germline V gene. The CDR3 nucleotides read TGTGCCGGAACACCGGCGGTGGGCACCGGGGAGCTGTTTTTT. Its translation is CAGTPAVGTGELFF.

The V and J genes are TRBV10-2 and TRBJ1-2, with D unresolved. V was pared by 2 bases and J by 6 bases, with 10 bases between. Germline V lookup: CDR1 WSHSY, CDR2 SAAADI. The length of the CDR3 is 13 residues. The CDR3 protein is CASSEPRLDGYTF. The CDR3 DNA follows: TGCGCCAGCAGTGAGCCACGGCTAGATGGCTACACCTTC.

In its sample, this clone was seen a few times. V gene TRBV28 combines with J gene TRBJ1-5; tentative D call: TRBD1 (6 bases). CDR3 length: 16 residues. V was clipped by 3 bases and J by 3 bases, with 15 bases between them. Germline-derived CDR1 and CDR2 are MDHEN and SYDVKM. CDR3 in amino acids: CASSFSEHRVNQPQHF. The CDR3 DNA reads as TGTGCCAGCAGTTTTTCGGAGCACAGGGTCAATCAGCCCCAGCATTTT.

The chain is built from TRBV24-1 and TRBJ1-5; TRBD1 matches at 7 bases. Germline CDR1 and CDR2: KGHDR and SFDVKD. This CDR3 comprises 13 residues. The trim removed 3 bases at V and 11 bases at J, leaving 6 bases unmatched. CDR3 DNA: TGTGCCACCAGTGATCAGGACCAGGGGGCCCAGCATTTT. Its protein product is CATSDQDQGAQHF.

This chain links TRBV19 with TRBJ2-2; a possible D gene is TRBD2 (6 bases). Germline values: CDR1 LNHDA, CDR2 SQIVND (reference sequence). The CDR3 extends over 13 amino acids. The ends were cut back, 7 bases at V and 8 bases at J, with 14 bases in the middle. CDR3 protein: CASNPWGTGELFF. The CDR3 DNA sequence: TGTGCCAGTAATCCCTGGGGGACTGGGGAGCTGTTTTTT.

This clone has just one count. The chain has TRBV6-5 and TRBJ1-2; 7 bases agree with TRBD1. Germline loops: CDR1 MNHEY, CDR2 SVGAGI. The V and J ends lost 6 bases and 7 bases, in that order; junction bases with no gene match: 5. The CDR3 has 12 residues. The CDR3: CASRTGVGGYTF. CDR3 DNA: TGTGCCAGCAGAACAGGGGTGGGTGGCTACACCTTC.

The chain joins TRBV10-3 to TRBJ1-1; the D gene is possibly TRBD1 (5 bases). The CDR3 is 15 amino acids. Germline CDR1 and CDR2: ENHRY and SYGVKD. V gave up 3 bases and J gave up 4 bases, with 15 bases separating them. CDR3 nucleotide sequence: TGTGCCATCAGTGAAAGTAAGGGGTTAGGCACTGAAGCTTTCTTT. Its translation is CAISESKGLGTEAFF.